The 12 T cell receptor beta chains below come from one sample, sequenced in a study of T cells after yellow fever vaccination. TCRdb ran MiXCR on the 5' RACE reads and lists one entry per CDR3 protein. The sample includes tens of thousands of distinct CDR3 sequences, roughly 6% seen only once; the top ten take around 25%. The sample here was PBMCs, either bulk or a sorted T-cell subset (CD4+, CD8+, memory, or dextramer-sorted; not recorded which), taken on the day of the yellow fever booster vaccination. The source of these receptors is a man younger than 45 who received the YFV17D yellow fever vaccine.

This clonotype was detected many times. The chain uses TRBV5-1 and TRBJ2-5, with TRBD1 matching 7 bases. J gave up 5 bases and V 3 bases, and 4 bases lay outside the gene matches. Germline CDR1 is SGHRS and CDR2 is YFSETQ. The CDR3 contains 13 residues. The DNA for the CDR3 is TGCGCCAGCAGCTACAGGGGCGTGGAGACCCAGTACTTC. This encodes CASSYRGVETQYF. Variable domain in full (rest from reference TRBV5-1 and TRBJ2-5): KAGVTQTPRYLIKTRGQQVTLSCSPISGHRSVSWYQQTPGQGLQFLFEYFSETQRNKGNFPGRFSGRQFSNSRSEMNVSTLELGDSALYLCASSYRGVETQYFGPGTRLLVL.

This clonotype was observed a handful of times. The CDR3 loop reads CASSLRTNFGAFF. The CDR3, as DNA: TGTGCCAGCAGCCTCAGGACCAACTTCGGGGCTTTCTTT. The chain combines TRBV11-2 with TRBJ1-1, with D uncertain. V was cut by 5 bases and J by 11 bases, with 18 bases left in between. The CDR3 runs to 13 residues. Germline CDR1 and CDR2: SGHAT and FQNNGV.

This clonotype has more than one count but fewer than ten. The chain joins TRBV7-2 to TRBJ1-6; the D is unclear. The CDR3 extends over 14 amino acids. Germline V gene lookup returns CDR1 SGHTA and CDR2 FQGNSA. The V gene lost 4 bases and the J gene lost 7 bases, with 11 bases spanning the gap. The CDR3: CASSSGRINSPLHF. CDR3 DNA sequence: TGTGCCAGCAGCTCAGGACGGATAAATTCACCCCTCCACTTT.

Many counts were recorded for this clonotype. V usage is TRBV14 and J usage is TRBJ2-3, with TRBD2 matching over 7 bases. This CDR3 region has 16 residues. Trimming cost V 4 bases and J 5 bases; bases outside gene matches: 12. Germline V gene sequence: CDR1 SGHDN, CDR2 FVKESK. The CDR3 nucleotides are TGTGCCAGCAGCCCTCGACTAGCAGCGAAGGGAGATACGCAGTATTTT. Translated, it gives CASSPRLAAKGDTQYF.

This clonotype was detected many times. The chain employs TRBV20-1 and TRBJ1-1, with 7 bases lining up with TRBD1. V shed 4 bases, J shed 4 bases, and the junction held 6 bases outside the gene matches. Germline assignment: CDR1 DFQATT and CDR2 SNEGSKA (reference sequence). CDR3 length equals 13 residues. Here the CDR3 reads CSATYQGGTEAFF. Here the CDR3 DNA reads TGCAGTGCTACTTATCAGGGGGGCACTGAAGCTTTCTTT.

The CDR3 nucleotides read TGTGCCAGCTCACCCCGGGGTGGACAGGGGGCTCCAGGCGAGCAGTACTTC. Translation gives CASSPRGGQGAPGEQYF. This rearrangement joins TRBV18 to TRBJ2-7; TRBD1 aligns across 11 bases. The CDR3 totals 17 residues. The germline CDR1 and CDR2 sequences are KGHSH and LQKENI. V dropped 3 bases and J dropped 6; count of bases not matched to a gene: 13.

This clonotype was seen at least ten times. The rearrangement joins TRBV4-2 to TRBJ1-5; D is undetermined. Trimming stripped 0 bases from V and 4 bases from J, with 10 bases between. The CDR3 has 15 amino acids. Per the germline V gene, CDR1 is LGHNA and CDR2 is YNFKEQ. In nucleotides, the CDR3 is TGTGCCAGCAGCCAAGATAAGGCGGTTAATCAGCCCCAGCATTTT. As protein: CASSQDKAVNQPQHF.

This clonotype occurred a few times. This rearrangement joins TRBV4-2 to TRBJ2-7; D remains ambiguous. Looked up from germline, CDR1 is LGHNA and CDR2 is YNFKEQ. The CDR3 spans 15 residues. The germline V and J ends were trimmed by 3 bases and 3 bases, with 15 bases remaining between them. The CDR3: CASSQAQGEGYEQYF. For the CDR3, the DNA is TGTGCCAGCAGCCAGGCTCAAGGTGAAGGCTACGAGCAGTACTTC.

The V and J genes are TRBV10-3 and TRBJ1-1; 7 positions agree with TRBD1. With V trimmed by 5 bases and J by 3 bases, 6 bases remained unmatched. The CDR3 is 14 amino acids. CDR1 ENHRY and CDR2 SYGVKD come from the germline V gene. The CDR3 bases are TGTGCCATCAGTCGGGGACAGCGTGACACTGAAGCTTTCTTT. This codes for CAISRGQRDTEAFF.

This clonotype appeared a few times. The chain joins TRBV19 to TRBJ2-5; D not certain. The V end lost 5 bases, the J end lost 1 base, and 14 bases lay between the germline ends. CDR3 length: 15 amino acids. The germline V gene has CDR1 LNHDA and CDR2 SQIVND (reference sequence). DNA for the CDR3: TGTGCCAGTAGTGGTCGTCAGGTCCTCCAAGAGACCCAGTACTTC. Its translation is CASSGRQVLQETQYF.

The table lists this clonotype with a few counts. This chain links TRBV18 with TRBJ2-3; perhaps TRBD2 as D (5 bases). This CDR3 is built from 13 residues. Trimming took 0 bases from V and 6 from J, leaving 7 bases between them. Germline-derived CDR1 and CDR2 are KGHSH and LQKENI. CDR3 DNA: TGTGCCAGCTCACCACCCGAGGGTGATACGCAGTATTTT. Translation: CASSPPEGDTQYF.

The sample holds a few counts of this clonotype. V usage is TRBV20-1 and J usage is TRBJ2-5, with 8 bases identical to TRBD1. The V segment lost 2 bases and the J segment 4 bases; nucleotides outside the gene matches: 9. Germline lookup yields CDR1 DFQATT and CDR2 SNEGSKA (reference sequence). This CDR3 spans 15 amino acids. DNA of the CDR3: TGCAGTGCTAGACCAAATGGACAGGGCCGAGAGACCCAGTACTTC. Translating it yields CSARPNGQGRETQYF.